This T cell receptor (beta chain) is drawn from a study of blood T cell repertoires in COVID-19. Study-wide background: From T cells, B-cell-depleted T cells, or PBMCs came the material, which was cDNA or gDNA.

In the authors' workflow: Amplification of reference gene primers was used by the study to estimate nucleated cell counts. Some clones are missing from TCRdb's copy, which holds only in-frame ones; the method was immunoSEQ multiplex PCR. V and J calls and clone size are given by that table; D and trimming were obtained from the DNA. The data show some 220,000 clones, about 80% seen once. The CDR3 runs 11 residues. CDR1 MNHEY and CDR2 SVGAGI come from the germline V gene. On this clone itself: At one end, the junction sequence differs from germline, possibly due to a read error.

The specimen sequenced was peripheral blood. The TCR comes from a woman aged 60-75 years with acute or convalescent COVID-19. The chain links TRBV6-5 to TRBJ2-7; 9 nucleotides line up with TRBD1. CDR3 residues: CASSGTGTGRF. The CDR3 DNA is TGTGCCAGCAGCGGTACCGGGACAGGGCGCTTC.